This entry concerns a single TCR beta chain. Antigen unknown. Patients having uncontrolled infection, another autoimmune disease, pregnancy or lactation were not included. TCR beta CDR3 region amplification was performed from RNA transcripts. The primer set for the first-round RT-PCR of the TCR CDR3 was HTBI. A single record per CDR3 protein comes from TCRdb applying MiXCR to the multiplex PCR reads. Counted here are some 800,000 distinct CDR3 sequences, roughly 40% occurring once; the ten biggest clones make up 7.5% to 9.5%. Trimming cost V 9 bases and J 2 bases, with 22 bases left between them. Germline V CDR1 and CDR2: LNHDA, SQIVND (reference sequence). This CDR3 is 16 amino acids long. This sample stems from a study of T cells in Graves' hyperthyroidism and ophthalmopathy. Study-level points and caveats: Blood held most thyroid clonotypes expanded above 0.001 frequency. Before onset, by a median of around 6.4 months, the model predicted ophthalmopathy.

Sequencing was done on a sample of blood. The source is a man between 18 and 29 years old with Graves' hyperthyroidism. The chain joins TRBV19 to TRBJ2-5, with D perhaps TRBD2 (6 bases). The CDR3, as DNA: TGTGCCAGCAGCTCGTGGAGGGTTGGATTTCAAGAGACCCAGTACTTC. This translates into CASSSWRVGFQETQYF.